Listed below are T cell receptor beta chains from one sample, sequenced in a study of shared T cell receptors in the human thymus. Assay: immunoSEQ multiplex PCR; the TCRdb copy retains only in-frame clones and omits some. The table lists hundreds of thousands of clones, 88% of them singletons. The data were also submitted as part of a second study, on human thymus T cells.

The specimen sequenced was thymocytes. The source is a boy under three years old with a congenital heart defect. The CDR3 runs from the conserved cysteine through the conserved F or W. The order of the fields is V gene, D gene, clone size, J gene, CDR3 protein, CDR3 DNA. The D gene is left open where the match is weak. Clone size is not always given. Where it is, it says once, few, many or a class for expanded clones.

>TRBV6-6|TRBD1|NA|TRBJ2-3
CASSYKGQGTDTQYF
TGTGCCAGCAGTTACAAGGGACAGGGGACGGATACGCAGTATTTT
>TRBV6-1|TRBD2|NA|TRBJ2-2
CASSEKEAGGPNTGELFF
TGTGCCAGCAGTGAAAAGGAGGCGGGAGGGCCGAACACCGGGGAGCTGTTTTTT
>TRBV14|TRBD2|NA|TRBJ2-7
CASSHQTQAGGPREQYF
TGTGCCAGCAGCCATCAAACCCAAGCGGGAGGGCCAAGGGAGCAGTACTTC
>TRBV6-5|TRBD1|once|TRBJ2-7
CALGQGAFLYEQYF
TGTGCCCTCGGGCAGGGGGCGTTTCTCTACGAGCAGTACTTC
>TRBV28|NA|NA|TRBJ1-5
CASSLWTAPDQPQHF
TGTGCCAGCAGTTTATGGACTGCACCCGATCAGCCCCAGCATTTT
>TRBV4-1|NA|NA|TRBJ2-5
CASSQASDRGGLPLGQYF
TGCGCCAGCAGCCAAGCATCGGATCGGGGTGGGCTCCCCCTGGGCCAGTACTTC
>TRBV27|NA|NA|TRBJ2-3
CASSFRPTGTDTQYF
TGTGCCAGCAGTTTCCGCCCCACGGGCACAGATACGCAGTATTTT
>TRBV4-3|TRBD2|once|TRBJ2-3
CASSQRGGTSGMGTQYF
TGCGCCAGCAGCCAAAGGGGCGGGACTAGCGGGATGGGTACGCAGTATTTT
>TRBV7-8|TRBD1|once|TRBJ2-3
CASSLGDSRTGDTQYF
TGTGCCAGCAGCTTAGGGGACTCACGGACAGGGGATACGCAGTATTTT
>TRBV6-5|NA|NA|TRBJ1-1
CAVKVEGGGGAFF
TGTGCCGTCAAAGTAGAGGGTGGAGGCGGAGCTTTCTTT
>TRBV4-2|TRBD2|NA|TRBJ2-1
CASSRTRLAGGYEQFF
TGTGCCAGCAGCCGGACGCGACTAGCGGGGGGGTATGAGCAGTTCTTC
>TRBV9|TRBD2|NA|TRBJ2-2
CASSAGESGTNTGELFF
TGTGCCAGCAGCGCCGGGGAAAGCGGGACGAACACCGGGGAGCTGTTTTTT
>TRBV27|TRBD2|few|TRBJ2-1
CATANSGPSYNEQFF
TGTGCCACCGCGAATAGCGGGCCGTCCTACAATGAGCAGTTCTTC
>TRBV27|TRBD2|NA|TRBJ2-7
CASSLLLPGGRPPCEQYF
TGTGCCAGCAGTCTTCTTCTCCCAGGCGGGAGACCCCCTTGCGAGCAGTACTTC
>TRBV9|TRBD2|NA|TRBJ2-1
CASSVEGSGSGYNEQFF
TGTGCCAGCAGCGTAGAAGGCAGCGGGAGTGGGTACAATGAGCAGTTCTTC
>TRBV7-2|NA|NA|TRBJ2-2
CASSFGGELFF
TGTGCCAGCAGCTTCGGGGGGGAGCTGTTTTTT
>TRBV5-6|NA|NA|TRBJ2-7
CASSSSPAVSYEQYF
TGTGCCAGCAGCTCTTCCCCAGCGGTCTCCTACGAGCAGTACTTC
>TRBV5-1|NA|NA|TRBJ2-7
CASSGKEGASPYEQYF
TGCGCCAGCAGCGGGAAGGAAGGGGCCAGCCCCTACGAGCAGTACTTC
>TRBV11-2|NA|NA|TRBJ2-5
CASSPLRTQETQYF
TGTGCCAGCAGCCCCCTGAGAACTCAAGAGACCCAGTACTTC
>TRBV10-2|NA|NA|TRBJ1-1
CASSDPGHLNTEAFF
TGCGCCAGCAGTGATCCCGGACATCTGAACACTGAAGCTTTCTTT
>TRBV6-5|TRBD2|NA|TRBJ2-7
CASGLGSGRRREQYF
TGTGCCAGCGGCCTTGGTAGCGGGAGGCGTCGCGAGCAGTACTTC
>TRBV9|TRBD2|once|TRBJ2-7
CASSPRGGGYEQYF
TGTGCCAGCAGCCCCCGTGGCGGGGGTTACGAGCAGTACTTC
>TRBV9|TRBD2|NA|TRBJ2-2
CASSSRGREGRGQSTGELFF
TGTGCCAGCAGCTCAAGGGGGCGGGAGGGCCGTGGGCAAAGCACCGGGGAGCTGTTTTTT
>TRBV5-6|NA|NA|TRBJ2-7
CASSSSGFYEQYF
TGTGCCAGCAGCTCCTCGGGTTTCTACGAGCAGTACTTC
>TRBV4-1|TRBD2|NA|TRBJ2-2
CASSQATSGGNTGELFF
TGCGCCAGCAGCCAGGCGACTAGCGGGGGGAACACCGGGGAGCTGTTTTTT
>TRBV11-2|TRBD1|NA|TRBJ2-7
CASSPGRQGVTYEQYF
TGTGCCAGCAGCCCCGGTCGACAGGGTGTCACCTACGAGCAGTACTTC
>TRBV5-6|TRBD1|NA|TRBJ2-6
CASSLWDRVLPGANVLTF
TGTGCCAGCAGCTTGTGGGACAGGGTGCTCCCTGGGGCCAACGTCCTGACTTTC
>TRBV7-9|TRBD1|NA|TRBJ2-1
CASSPGQGQQFF
TGTGCCAGCAGCCCTGGACAGGGCCAGCAGTTCTTC
>TRBV7-2|TRBD1|NA|TRBJ2-1
CASSLARDRANEQFF
TGTGCCAGCAGCTTAGCGCGGGACAGGGCCAATGAGCAGTTCTTC
>TRBV27|TRBD2|once|TRBJ2-2
CASSFGGRETGELFF
TGTGCCAGCAGTTTCGGCGGGAGGGAAACCGGGGAGCTGTTTTTT
>TRBV11-2|TRBD2|NA|TRBJ2-1
CASSPTLAGGQHEQFF
TGTGCCAGCAGCCCCACACTAGCGGGAGGGCAGCATGAGCAGTTCTTC
>TRBV9|TRBD2|NA|TRBJ2-1
CASSGGREVGEQFF
TGTGCCAGCAGTGGGGGGCGGGAGGTAGGTGAGCAGTTCTTC
>TRBV27|TRBD1|NA|TRBJ1-2
CASSPGGRGYTF
TGTGCCAGCAGTCCAGGGGGCCGTGGCTACACCTTC
>TRBV9|TRBD2|NA|TRBJ2-7
CASSEGSGSSYEQYF
TGTGCCAGCAGTGAGGGTAGCGGGAGTTCCTACGAGCAGTACTTC
>TRBV30|TRBD2|NA|TRBJ2-1
CAWSPPFSGRGQFF
TGTGCCTGGAGTCCTCCCTTTAGCGGGAGGGGGCAGTTCTTC
>TRBV18|TRBD1|NA|TRBJ2-7
CASSPPRDRPPVEQYF
TGTGCCAGCTCACCACCGAGGGACAGGCCCCCGGTCGAGCAGTACTTC
>TRBV5-6|TRBD1|NA|TRBJ2-7
CASSSNGTASYEQYF
TGTGCCAGCAGCTCCAACGGGACAGCCTCCTACGAGCAGTACTTC
>TRBV30|TRBD1|NA|TRBJ1-2
CAWSVLARGRDGYTF
TGTGCCTGGAGTGTACTGGCCAGGGGGCGGGATGGCTACACCTTC
>TRBV15|NA|NA|TRBJ1-2
CATSRDYRAEDGYTF
TGTGCCACCAGCAGAGATTACAGGGCGGAAGATGGCTACACCTTC
>TRBV28|TRBD2|NA|TRBJ2-1
CASSSPLAGGEQFF
TGTGCCAGCAGTTCCCCGTTAGCGGGAGGTGAGCAGTTCTTC
>TRBV15|TRBD1|NA|TRBJ1-5
CATSRDGRGIQPQHF
TGTGCCACCAGCAGAGATGGCAGGGGGATTCAGCCCCAGCATTTT
>TRBV23-1|TRBD2|NA|TRBJ2-1
CASSLSTSGRAGNEQFF
TGCGCCAGCAGTCTATCGACTAGCGGGAGGGCGGGCAATGAGCAGTTCTTC
>TRBV28|NA|NA|TRBJ2-3
CASSYGTFHASTDTQYF
TGTGCCAGCAGTTACGGGACTTTCCATGCTAGCACAGATACGCAGTATTTT
>TRBV7-2|TRBD2|NA|TRBJ2-3
CASSGTEREETDTQYF
TGTGCCAGCAGCGGTACGGAGCGGGAAGAGACAGATACGCAGTATTTT
>TRBV6-5|NA|NA|TRBJ1-3
CASSYGRSGNTIYF
TGTGCCAGCAGTTACGGGAGGTCTGGAAACACCATATATTTT
>TRBV4-3|TRBD2|once|TRBJ2-1
CASSQPRLAGGSSYNEQFF
TGCGCCAGCAGCCAACCTCGACTAGCGGGAGGGTCCTCCTACAATGAGCAGTTCTTC
>TRBV6-6|NA|few|TRBJ1-3
CASRPSGVGNTIYF
TGTGCCAGCAGACCTTCGGGGGTTGGAAACACCATATATTTT
>TRBV7-3|TRBD2|NA|TRBJ2-2
CASSPDRREREGLIGGELFF
TGTGCCAGCAGCCCCGACAGACGTGAGCGGGAGGGCCTGATAGGCGGGGAGCTGTTTTTT
>TRBV6-4|NA|NA|TRBJ1-2
CASSDSAGNYGYTF
TGTGCCAGCAGTGACTCGGCAGGCAACTATGGCTACACCTTC
>TRBV4-1|NA|NA|TRBJ2-2
CASSQHALENTGELFF
TGCGCCAGCAGCCAGCATGCACTAGAGAACACCGGGGAGCTGTTTTTT
>TRBV7-8|TRBD2|once|TRBJ2-3
CASSLRPGLANTDTQYF
TGTGCCAGCAGCTTACGACCGGGACTAGCCAACACAGATACGCAGTATTTT
>TRBV4-3|NA|few|TRBJ2-1
CASSQGASPPRNEQFF
TGCGCCAGCAGCCAAGGGGCTAGCCCGCCCAGGAATGAGCAGTTCTTC
>TRBV7-9|NA|NA|TRBJ2-5
CASSPTPRGETQYF
TGTGCCAGCAGCCCAACCCCTAGGGGAGAGACCCAGTACTTC